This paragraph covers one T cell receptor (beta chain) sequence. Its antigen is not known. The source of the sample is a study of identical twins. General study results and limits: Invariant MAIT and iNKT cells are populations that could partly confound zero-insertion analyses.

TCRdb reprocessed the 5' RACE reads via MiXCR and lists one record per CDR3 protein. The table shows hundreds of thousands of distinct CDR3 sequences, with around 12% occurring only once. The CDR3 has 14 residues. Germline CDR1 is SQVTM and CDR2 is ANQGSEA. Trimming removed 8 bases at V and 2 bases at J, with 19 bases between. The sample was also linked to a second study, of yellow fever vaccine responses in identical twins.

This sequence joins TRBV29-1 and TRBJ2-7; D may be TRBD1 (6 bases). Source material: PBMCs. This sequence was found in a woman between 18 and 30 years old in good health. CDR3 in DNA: TGCAGCTTCAGCCCGAGTCAGGGGCCCTACGAGCAGTACTTC. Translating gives CSFSPSQGPYEQYF.